This entry lists 22 T cell receptor beta chains sequenced from one sample in a study of blood T cell repertoires in COVID-19. Assay: immunoSEQ multiplex PCR; the TCRdb copy retains only in-frame clones and omits some. Seen here are roughly 330,000 clones, around 80% observed once, and the top ten hold approximately 1.2%. Specimen: peripheral blood. These receptor sequences come from a woman aged 50 to 60 with acute or convalescent COVID-19.

The V and J genes are TRBV19 and TRBJ2-1; TRBD2 agrees at 9 bases. The junction had 2 bases not matched to a gene; V was cut back by 5 bases and J by 0 bases. CDR1 is LNHDA and CDR2 is SQIVND in the germline V gene (reference sequence). This CDR3 is 15 amino acids long. CDR3 in amino acids: CASSVSGSSYNEQFF. The CDR3 nucleotides read TGTGCCAGTAGTGTTAGCGGGAGCTCCTACAATGAGCAGTTCTTC.

The chain carries TRBV19 and TRBJ2-5; D is perhaps TRBD2 (6 bases). Trimming left V 6 bases short and J 4 bases short, with 18 bases between. This CDR3 spans 15 amino acids. Germline V gene sequence: CDR1 LNHDA, CDR2 SQIVND (reference sequence). The CDR3: CASSLGGGIPETQYF. The CDR3 DNA reads as TGTGCCAGTAGCCTGGGGGGTGGCATCCCAGAGACCCAGTACTTC. Full variable domain (remainder filled in from reference TRBV19 and TRBJ2-5): DGGITQSPKYLFRKEGQNVTLSCEQNLNHDAMYWYRQDPGQGLRLIYYSQIVNDFQKGDIAEGYSVSREKKESFPLTVTSAQKNPTAFYLCASSLGGGIPETQYFGPGTRLLVL.

Regarding this clone: The same CDR3 is also encoded by other DNA sequences in this sample. The chain combines TRBV7-2 with TRBJ2-5; 7 bases are shared with TRBD2. Germline CDR1 is SGHTA and CDR2 is FQGNSA. Trimming removed 0 bases from V and 3 bases from J; junction bases left unmatched: 4. The CDR3 length is 15 residues. CDR3 nucleotide sequence: TGTGCCAGCAGCTTAGCCGGACGGGGGGAAGAGACCCAGTACTTC. Its protein product is CASSLAGRGEETQYF.

This chain's CDR3 is CAWSVGRVYGYTF. DNA of the CDR3: TGTGCCTGGAGTGTGGGCAGGGTCTATGGCTACACCTTC. The V gene is TRBV30, the J gene TRBJ1-2, with D perhaps matching TRBD1 (5 bases). The V gene's germline CDR1 is GTSNPN and CDR2 SVGIG (reference sequence). This CDR3 contains 13 residues. V gave up 0 bases and J gave up 4 bases, with 9 bases separating them. The full variable domain, rest sourced from reference TRBV30 and TRBJ1-2, is SQTIHQWPATLVQPVGSPLSLECTVEGTSNPNLYWYRQAAGRGLQLLFYSVGIGQISSEVPQNLSASRPQDRQFILSSKKLLLSDSGFYLCAWSVGRVYGYTFGSGTRLTVV.

The table lists this clone with a few counts. V and J are TRBV7-2 and TRBJ2-5; maybe TRBD2 (7 bases). Germline V gene data show CDR1 as SGHTA and CDR2 as FQGNSA. The CDR3 consists of 14 residues. V lost 5 bases to trimming and J lost 9 bases, with 19 bases between them. CDR3 amino acids: CASSPGGGARAQYF. The CDR3 nucleotides read TGTGCCAGCAGCCCCGGTGGGGGGGCGCGGGCCCAGTACTTC.

A single count supports this clone. The CDR3 sequence is CASSGDISGEQYF. CDR3 nucleotide sequence: TGTGCCAGCAGCGGAGATATATCGGGGGAGCAGTACTTC. The rearrangement joins TRBV2 to TRBJ2-7, with a tentative D call TRBD2 (5 bases). V lost 6 bases and J 7 bases, leaving 16 bases between the germline ends. CDR3 length: 13 amino acids. CDR1 and CDR2 from the germline V gene are SNHLY and FYNNEI.

The chain joins TRBV7-2 to TRBJ1-1; maybe TRBD1 (6 bases). This CDR3 has 11 amino acids. CDR1 SGHTA and CDR2 FQGNSA come from the germline V gene. The V and J ends lost 6 bases and 11 bases respectively, with 13 bases between them. CDR3 sequence reads: CASRGEGVAFF. DNA of the CDR3: TGTGCCAGCAGGGGGGAGGGGGTGGCTTTCTTT.

The gene calls are TRBV10-3 and TRBJ1-2; 8 bases map to TRBD1. The CDR3 runs to 16 residues. Germline-derived CDR1 and CDR2 are ENHRY and SYGVKD. The junction had 16 bases not matched to a gene; V was cut back by 7 bases and J by 6 bases. The CDR3 nucleotides are TGTGCCATCAATACGGGCGAGGCAGGGGGCTTGGATGGCTACACCTTC. Translating gives CAINTGEAGGLDGYTF.

This sequence joins TRBV3-1 (or the pseudogene TRBV3-2) and TRBJ2-7; D is ambiguous. Germline values: CDR1 LGHDT, CDR2 YNNKEL (reference sequence). The CDR3 is 16 amino acids. Trimming removed 1 base at V and 3 bases at J, with 16 bases between. The CDR3 here is CASSQGPQVRVYEQYF. The CDR3 coding sequence is TGTGCCAGCAGCCAAGGTCCCCAGGTTAGAGTCTACGAGCAGTACTTC.

The chain recombines TRBV28 with TRBJ1-1, with TRBD1 identical over 7 bases. Germline-derived CDR1 and CDR2 are MDHEN and SYDVKM. This CDR3 region has 14 residues. Losses at the gene ends were 3 bases for V and 2 bases for J; bases not matched to a gene: 3. The CDR3 sequence: CASSLGTDNTEAFF. For the CDR3, the DNA is TGTGCCAGCAGTTTGGGGACAGACAACACTGAAGCTTTCTTT.

The rearrangement links TRBV5-1 to TRBJ2-1, with D possibly matching TRBD2 (6 bases). V was pared by 1 base and J by 0 bases, with 14 bases between. Germline V gene sequence: CDR1 SGHRS, CDR2 YFSETQ. The CDR3 covers 17 residues. CDR3 in amino acids: CASSLIGTFSSYNEQFF. CDR3 DNA sequence: TGCGCCAGCAGCTTGATCGGGACTTTTAGCTCCTACAATGAGCAGTTCTTC.

The chain links TRBV11-3 to TRBJ2-2; 8 nucleotides line up with TRBD1. The ends lost 5 bases at V and 7 bases at J; junction bases unmatched: 6. Per germline, CDR1 SGHNT and CDR2 YENEEA. The CDR3 covers 14 residues. CDR3 amino acids: CASSRDRSYGELFF. The CDR3 DNA is TGTGCCAGCAGCAGGGACAGGAGTTACGGGGAGCTGTTTTTT.

The rearrangement links TRBV6-5 to TRBJ1-1; 10 bases fit TRBD1. The trim removed 7 bases at V and 6 bases at J, leaving 5 bases unmatched. The CDR3 covers 13 residues. CDR1 is MNHEY and CDR2 is SVGAGI in the germline V gene. CDR3 nucleotide sequence: TGTGCCAGCACCTCCGGGACAGGGGCTGAAGCTTTCTTT. This codes for CASTSGTGAEAFF.

This clone was detected only a few times. The V call is TRBV7-2, the J call TRBJ2-7; tentatively, D is TRBD1 (6 bases). V was trimmed by 0 bases and J by 7 bases, leaving 19 bases between them. The CDR3 has 16 amino acids. The germline V gene encodes CDR1 SGHTA and CDR2 FQGNSA. The CDR3 spells CASSLALSDRPGEQYF. The CDR3 DNA reads TGTGCCAGCAGCTTAGCGCTAAGTGACAGGCCAGGTGAGCAGTACTTC.

This chain joins TRBV29-1 and TRBJ1-1; no definite D call. CDR1 is SQVTM, CDR2 ANQGSEA, per germline. Trimming took off 7 bases at V and 4 bases at J, with 19 bases between the two ends. The CDR3 length is 14 residues. The CDR3 region is CSAKLARGGTEAFF. The CDR3 nucleotides read TGCAGCGCAAAATTGGCCCGGGGAGGCACTGAAGCTTTCTTT. Supplemented by reference TRBV29-1 and TRBJ1-1, the full variable domain reads SAVISQKPSRDICQRGTSLTIQCQVDSQVTMMFWYRQQPGQSLTLIATANQGSEATYESGFVIDKFPISRPNLTFSTLTVSNMSPEDSSIYLCSAKLARGGTEAFFGQGTRLTVV.

This clone was counted once. Other DNA sequences within the sample encode an identical CDR3. The J gene is TRBJ2-1, the V gene TRBV7-9, with TRBD2 matching 8 bases. The CDR3 loop spans 14 amino acids. Germline V lookup: CDR1 SEHNR, CDR2 FQNEAQ (reference sequence). Trimming took 6 bases from V and 4 from J; bases not matched to a gene: 5. CDR3 residues: CASSKGLGYNEQFF. For the CDR3, the DNA is TGTGCCAGCAGTAAGGGACTAGGGTACAATGAGCAGTTCTTC. Looking up the rest from reference TRBV7-9 and TRBJ2-1 gives the full variable domain: DTGVSQNPRHKITKRGQNVTFRCDPISEHNRLYWYRQTLGQGPEFLTYFQNEAQLEKSRLLSDRFSAERPKGSFSTLEIQRTEQGDSAMYLCASSKGLGYNEQFFGPGTRLTVL.

This clone has a handful of counts. The V gene is TRBV7-2, the J gene TRBJ1-6; no definite D call. Germline lookup yields CDR1 SGHTA and CDR2 FQGNSA. The CDR3 extends over 13 amino acids. With 1 base removed from V and 8 bases from J, the gap between germline ends came to 6 bases. CDR3: CASSLETYSPLHF. CDR3 DNA sequence: TGTGCCAGCAGCTTAGAGACTTATTCACCCCTCCACTTT.

This sequence joins TRBV4-3 and TRBJ2-7, with 9 bases fitting TRBD1. The CDR3 has 15 residues. Germline lookup yields CDR1 LGHNA and CDR2 YSLEER. The J segment lost 2 bases and the V segment lost 2 bases, leaving 4 bases of the junction unmatched. DNA of the CDR3: TGCGCCAGCAGCCAATACAGGGGGCCCCCCTACGAGCAGTACTTC. This translates into CASSQYRGPPYEQYF.

DNA for the CDR3: TGTGCCAGCAGTGAACAGGCCGCTAACTATGGCTACACCTTC. Its translation is CASSEQAANYGYTF. The genes are TRBV2 and TRBJ1-2, with D unclear. The V gene lost 2 bases and the J gene lost 0 bases, with 7 bases spanning the gap. The length of the CDR3 is 14 residues. Germline V gene data show CDR1 as SNHLY and CDR2 as FYNNEI.

The chain uses TRBV30 and TRBJ1-4; 7 bases map to TRBD1. The CDR3 is made up of 14 amino acids. The V gene's germline CDR1 is GTSNPN and CDR2 SVGIG (reference sequence). V gave up 5 bases and J gave up 6 bases; unmatched junction bases: 9. The CDR3 protein is CAWGKGAWDEKLFF. DNA for the CDR3: TGTGCCTGGGGGAAGGGGGCCTGGGATGAAAAACTGTTTTTT.

The rearrangement links TRBV24-1 to TRBJ1-5; D is undetermined. Germline CDR1 KGHDR, CDR2 SFDVKD. The CDR3 sequence is 15 residues long. Trimming left V 2 bases short and J 4 bases short, with 11 bases between. CDR3: CATSDCTEKNQPQHF. DNA of the CDR3: TGTGCCACCAGTGATTGTACAGAGAAAAATCAGCCCCAGCATTTT.

The chain employs TRBV15 and TRBJ2-5; 10 bases fit TRBD1. The V segment lost 2 bases and the J segment 5 bases; nucleotides outside the gene matches: 14. There are 18 residues in the CDR3. Germline lookup yields CDR1 LNHNV and CDR2 YYDKDF (reference sequence). CDR3 region: CATSRSRGGQGVGETQYF. DNA for the CDR3: TGTGCCACCAGCAGATCGCGGGGCGGACAGGGGGTAGGGGAGACCCAGTACTTC.